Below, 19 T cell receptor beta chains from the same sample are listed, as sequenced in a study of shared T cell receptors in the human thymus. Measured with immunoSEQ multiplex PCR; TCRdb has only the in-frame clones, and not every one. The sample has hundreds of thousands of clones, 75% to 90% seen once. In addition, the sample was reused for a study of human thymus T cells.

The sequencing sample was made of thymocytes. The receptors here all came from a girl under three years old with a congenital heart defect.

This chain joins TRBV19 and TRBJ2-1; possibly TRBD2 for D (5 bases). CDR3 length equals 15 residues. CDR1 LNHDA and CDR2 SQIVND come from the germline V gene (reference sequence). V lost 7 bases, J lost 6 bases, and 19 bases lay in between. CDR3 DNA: TGTGCCAGTACGCTGGACCGACTACGGGGCAATGAGCAGTTCTTC. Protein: CASTLDRLRGNEQFF.

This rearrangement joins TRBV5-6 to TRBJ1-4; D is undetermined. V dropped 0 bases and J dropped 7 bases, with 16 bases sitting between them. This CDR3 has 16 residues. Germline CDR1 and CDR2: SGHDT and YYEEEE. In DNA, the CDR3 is TGTGCCAGCAGCTTGGTTTCGGGAAAGCCCACTGAAAAACTGTTTTTT. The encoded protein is CASSLVSGKPTEKLFF.

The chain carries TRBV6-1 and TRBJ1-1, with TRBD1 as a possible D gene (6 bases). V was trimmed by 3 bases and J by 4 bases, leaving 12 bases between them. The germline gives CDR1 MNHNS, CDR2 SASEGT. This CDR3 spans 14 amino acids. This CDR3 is CASSDGDKGTEAFF. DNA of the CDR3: TGTGCCAGCAGTGACGGGGACAAGGGCACTGAAGCTTTCTTT.

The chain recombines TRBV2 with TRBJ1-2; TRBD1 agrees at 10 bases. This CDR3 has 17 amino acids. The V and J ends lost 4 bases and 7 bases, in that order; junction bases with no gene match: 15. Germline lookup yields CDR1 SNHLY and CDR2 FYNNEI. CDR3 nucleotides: TGTGCCAGCAGTGCCCCCGGGACAGGGGTGGGTGTACGTGGCTACACCTTC. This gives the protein CASSAPGTGVGVRGYTF.

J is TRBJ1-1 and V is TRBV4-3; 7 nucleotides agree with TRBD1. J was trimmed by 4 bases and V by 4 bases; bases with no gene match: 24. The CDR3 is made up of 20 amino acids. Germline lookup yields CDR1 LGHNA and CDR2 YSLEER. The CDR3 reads CASSRKIKGRTRDRPTEAFF. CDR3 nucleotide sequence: TGCGCCAGCAGCCGAAAAATTAAAGGTCGAACTCGGGACAGACCCACTGAAGCTTTCTTT.

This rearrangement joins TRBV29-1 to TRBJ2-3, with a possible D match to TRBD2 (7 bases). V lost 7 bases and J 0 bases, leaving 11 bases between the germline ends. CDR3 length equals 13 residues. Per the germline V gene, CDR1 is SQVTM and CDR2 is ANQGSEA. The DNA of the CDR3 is TGCAGCGCAAGGGGGGGAAGCACAGATACGCAGTATTTT. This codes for CSARGGSTDTQYF.

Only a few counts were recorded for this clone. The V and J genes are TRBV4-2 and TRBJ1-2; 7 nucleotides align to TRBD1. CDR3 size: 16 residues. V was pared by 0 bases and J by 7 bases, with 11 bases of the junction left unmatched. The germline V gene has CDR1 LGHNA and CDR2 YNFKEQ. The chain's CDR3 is CASSQELEGAGGGYTF. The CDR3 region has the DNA TGTGCCAGCAGCCAAGAATTGGAGGGGGCAGGGGGTGGCTACACCTTC.

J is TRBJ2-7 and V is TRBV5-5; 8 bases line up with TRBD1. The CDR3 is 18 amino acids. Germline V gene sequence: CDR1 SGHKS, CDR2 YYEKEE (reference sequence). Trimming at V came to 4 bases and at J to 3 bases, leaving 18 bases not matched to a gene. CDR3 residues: CASSTAYNRGQDSYEQYF. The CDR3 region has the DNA TGTGCCAGCAGCACTGCGTACAACCGGGGACAGGACAGCTACGAGCAGTACTTC.

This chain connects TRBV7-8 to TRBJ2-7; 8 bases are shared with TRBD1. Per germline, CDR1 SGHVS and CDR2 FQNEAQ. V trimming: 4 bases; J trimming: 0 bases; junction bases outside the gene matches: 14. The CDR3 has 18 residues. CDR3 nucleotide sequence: TGTGCCAGCAGCTACCGAAGTCAGACAGGGGTTAGCTCCTACGAGCAGTACTTC. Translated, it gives CASSYRSQTGVSSYEQYF.

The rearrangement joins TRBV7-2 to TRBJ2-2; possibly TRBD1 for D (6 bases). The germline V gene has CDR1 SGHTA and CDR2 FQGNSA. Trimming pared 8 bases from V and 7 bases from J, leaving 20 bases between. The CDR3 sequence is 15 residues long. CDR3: CASLPDSPRFGELFF. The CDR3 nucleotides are TGTGCCAGCCTCCCGGACAGCCCCAGATTCGGGGAGCTGTTTTTT.

The CDR3 here is CASSLIKGEANYGYTF. The CDR3 DNA reads TGTGCCAGCAGCTTGATAAAAGGGGAAGCTAACTATGGCTACACCTTC. The rearrangement uses TRBV7-9 and TRBJ1-2, with a possible D match to TRBD1 (5 bases). V dropped 3 bases and J dropped 0 bases, with 14 bases sitting between them. The CDR3 consists of 16 residues. The germline V gene has CDR1 SEHNR and CDR2 FQNEAQ (reference sequence).

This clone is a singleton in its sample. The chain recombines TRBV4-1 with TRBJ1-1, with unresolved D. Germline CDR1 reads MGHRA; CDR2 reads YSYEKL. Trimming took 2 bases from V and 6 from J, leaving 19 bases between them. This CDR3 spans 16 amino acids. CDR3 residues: CASSQTPGFAGAEAFF. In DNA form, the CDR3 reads TGCGCCAGCAGCCAAACCCCTGGGTTTGCGGGTGCTGAAGCTTTCTTT.

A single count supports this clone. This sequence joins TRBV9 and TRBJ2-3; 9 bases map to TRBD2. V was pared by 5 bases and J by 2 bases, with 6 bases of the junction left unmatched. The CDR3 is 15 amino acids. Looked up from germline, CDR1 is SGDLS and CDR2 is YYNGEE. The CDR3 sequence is CASSSRGGPTDTQYF. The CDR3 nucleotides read TGTGCCAGCAGTTCGCGGGGGGGCCCCACAGATACGCAGTATTTT.

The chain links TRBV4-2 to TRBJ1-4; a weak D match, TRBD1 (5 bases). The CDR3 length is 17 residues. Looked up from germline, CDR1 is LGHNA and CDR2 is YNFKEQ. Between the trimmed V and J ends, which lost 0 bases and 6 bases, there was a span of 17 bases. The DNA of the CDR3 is TGTGCCAGCAGCCAAGATAAATTGGGGCCAGGTTATGAAAAACTGTTTTTT. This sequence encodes CASSQDKLGPGYEKLFF.

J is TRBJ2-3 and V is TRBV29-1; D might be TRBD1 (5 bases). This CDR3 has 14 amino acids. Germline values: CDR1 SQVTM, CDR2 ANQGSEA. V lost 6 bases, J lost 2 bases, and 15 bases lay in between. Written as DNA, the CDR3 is TGCAGCGTCGACCAGACAGCTACCACAGATACGCAGTATTTT. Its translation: CSVDQTATTDTQYF.

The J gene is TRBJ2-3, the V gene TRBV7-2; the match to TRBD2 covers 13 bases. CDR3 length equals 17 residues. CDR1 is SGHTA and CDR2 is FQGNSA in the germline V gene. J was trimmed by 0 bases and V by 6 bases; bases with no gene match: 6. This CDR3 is CASRKLAGGPSTDTQYF. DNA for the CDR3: TGTGCCAGCAGAAAACTAGCGGGGGGGCCTAGCACAGATACGCAGTATTTT.

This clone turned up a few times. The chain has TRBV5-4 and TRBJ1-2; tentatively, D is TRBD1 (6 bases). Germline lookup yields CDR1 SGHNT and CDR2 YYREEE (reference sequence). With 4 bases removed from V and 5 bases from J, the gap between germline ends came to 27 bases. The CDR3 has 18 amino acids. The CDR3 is CASSRTLSSGVPPYGYTF. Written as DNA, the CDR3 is TGTGCCAGCAGCCGGACGTTGAGTTCAGGGGTCCCCCCTTATGGCTACACCTTC.

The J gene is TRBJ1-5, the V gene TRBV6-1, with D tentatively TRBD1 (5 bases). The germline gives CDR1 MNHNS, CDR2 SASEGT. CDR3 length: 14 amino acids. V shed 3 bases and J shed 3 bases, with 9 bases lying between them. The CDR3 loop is CASSDGTLNQPQHF. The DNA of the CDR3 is TGTGCCAGCAGTGACGGGACTCTCAATCAGCCCCAGCATTTT.

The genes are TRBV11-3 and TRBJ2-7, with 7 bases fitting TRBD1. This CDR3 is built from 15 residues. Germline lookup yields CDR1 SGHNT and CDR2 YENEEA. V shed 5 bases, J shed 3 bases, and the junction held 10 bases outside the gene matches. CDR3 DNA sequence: TGTGCCAGCAGCCCCAAGACAGGGAGAGGCTACGAGCAGTACTTC. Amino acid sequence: CASSPKTGRGYEQYF.